This entry lists 10 T cell receptor beta chains sequenced from one sample in a study of T-cell memory formation after mild COVID-19. TCRdb independently ran MiXCR on the 5' RACE reads; one entry per CDR3 protein. This repertoire shows about 110,000 distinct CDR3 sequences, 15% to 20% found once; its top ten account for approximately 5%. What was sequenced was PBMCs or a T cell subset sorted from them (not recorded which). All receptors come from a man aged 18 to 29 who had mild COVID-19 (a few samples of this study predate the infection). Cell type and time point are not known.

The chain is built from TRBV4-3 and TRBJ2-3; no clear D gene. This CDR3 spans 14 amino acids. Germline V gene data show CDR1 as LGHNA and CDR2 as YSLEER. Trimming took 0 bases from V and 10 from J, leaving 14 bases between them. The CDR3 DNA sequence: TGCGCCAGCAGCCAAGATCCCGGGTTTAGGGCGCAGTATTTT. Translation: CASSQDPGFRAQYF.

This clonotype was seen many times. The V call is TRBV12-3 or TRBV12-4, the J call TRBJ2-3; TRBD1 is a possible D gene (5 bases). CDR3 length: 13 residues. Trimming stripped 6 bases from V and 5 bases from J, with 12 bases between. The CDR3 bases are TGTGCCAGCAGGAGAGTGCAGGGAGATACGCAGTATTTT. Translating gives CASRRVQGDTQYF.

In this sample, this clonotype turned up a few times. This sequence joins TRBV18 and TRBJ2-5; a weak D match, TRBD2 (5 bases). CDR1 is KGHSH, CDR2 LQKENI, per germline. With 2 bases removed from V and 4 bases from J, the gap between germline ends came to 5 bases. The CDR3 has 12 amino acids. The CDR3 loop reads CASSPEGETQYF. The CDR3 coding sequence is TGTGCCAGCTCACCAGAGGGAGAGACCCAGTACTTC.

This rearrangement joins TRBV7-6 to TRBJ1-5; 8 bases line up with TRBD1. Germline CDR1 and CDR2: SGHVS and FNYEAQ. The CDR3 consists of 15 residues. Trimming took 3 bases from V and 6 from J; bases not matched to a gene: 7. CDR3 nucleotide sequence: TGTGCCAGCAGCTTCGATCCAGGGGGCGGTCAGCCCCAGCATTTT. Translation gives CASSFDPGGGQPQHF.

This clonotype was seen more than once but under ten times. The chain is built from TRBV5-1 and TRBJ2-7; TRBD1 aligns across 8 bases. In germline, CDR1 is SGHRS, CDR2 YFSETQ. CDR3 size: 13 residues. CDR3 loop: CARSLGQGAEQYV. As DNA, the CDR3 is TGCGCCAGAAGCTTGGGGCAGGGGGCCGAGCAGTACGTC.

This clonotype occurred a few times. This sequence joins TRBV5-7 and TRBJ2-3; TRBD2 matches 9 bases. TRBV5-7 is identified as an open reading frame with a role that is uncertain. The CDR3 is made up of 13 amino acids. V shed 3 bases, J shed 11 bases, and the junction held 7 bases outside the gene matches. The CDR3 DNA reads TGTGCCAGCAGCTCCAGCGGGGGGAAAGGGCAGTATTTT. This sequence encodes CASSSSGGKGQYF.

This clonotype was counted between two and nine times. The chain carries TRBV3-1 and TRBJ2-1, with D possibly matching TRBD1 (5 bases). The CDR3 totals 14 residues. CDR1 and CDR2 (germline): LGHDT, YNNKEL (reference sequence). V was trimmed by 4 bases and J by 11 bases, leaving 18 bases between them. The CDR3 DNA follows: TGTGCCAGCAGCCTCTCTGGCAGGGTTGTTAAGCAGTTCTTC. This codes for CASSLSGRVVKQFF.

V is TRBV27 and J is TRBJ1-5; D is possibly TRBD1 (6 bases). V was shortened by 8 bases and J by 6 bases, with 17 bases between the two germline ends. Germline V gene lookup returns CDR1 MNHEY and CDR2 SMNVEV (reference sequence). This CDR3 has 14 residues. The CDR3 DNA follows: TGTGCCAGCCGATCAAATACAGGGCCTCAGCCCCAGCATTTT. Amino acid sequence: CASRSNTGPQPQHF.

At least ten counts were recorded for this clonotype. The chain uses TRBV7-8 and TRBJ2-5, with D uncertain. The CDR3 is made up of 12 amino acids. Trimming left V 5 bases short and J 3 bases short, with 7 bases between. Germline V lookup: CDR1 SGHVS, CDR2 FQNEAQ. The CDR3 DNA reads TGTGCCAGCAGCCCTCGCGAAGAGACCCAGTACTTC. The encoded protein is CASSPREETQYF.

The chain carries TRBV3-1 and TRBJ1-1, with D perhaps matching TRBD1 (5 bases). From germline, CDR1 is LGHDT and CDR2 YNNKEL (reference sequence). The V end lost 1 base, the J end lost 6 bases, and 15 bases lay between the germline ends. The CDR3 loop spans 15 amino acids. In nucleotides, the CDR3 is TGTGCCAGCAGCCAAGGAGGTCCCGCGGGGGCTGAAGCTTTCTTT. Its translation: CASSQGGPAGAEAFF.